These 32 T cell receptor beta chains originate from one sample sequenced in a study of cytomegalovirus exposure and HLA in healthy donors. The PCR contained 60 Vbeta and 13 Jbeta primers. Repertoires were generated with immunoSEQ multiplex PCR, while TCRdb's copy carries only in-frame clones and drops some. The sample consists of about 120,000 clones, about 75% of them appearing once. Sequenced input: PBMCs. These receptors all stem from a woman aged 40 to 50 in good health and CMV-seropositive.

V is TRBV30 and J is TRBJ1-5; D remains ambiguous. The CDR3 extends over 13 amino acids. V was trimmed by 3 bases and J by 7 bases, leaving 13 bases between them. Germline loops: CDR1 GTSNPN, CDR2 SVGIG (reference sequence). The CDR3: CAWRAPHKQPQHF. CDR3 nucleotides: TGTGCCTGGAGGGCCCCCCACAAGCAGCCCCAGCATTTT. Full variable domain (remainder filled in from reference TRBV30 and TRBJ1-5): SQTIHQWPATLVQPVGSPLSLECTVEGTSNPNLYWYRQAAGRGLQLLFYSVGIGQISSEVPQNLSASRPQDRQFILSSKKLLLSDSGFYLCAWRAPHKQPQHFGDGTRLSIL.

The chain uses TRBV18 and TRBJ2-2; TRBD1 matches at 7 bases. In germline, CDR1 is KGHSH, CDR2 LQKENI. This CDR3 has 15 amino acids. Trimming removed 7 bases from V and 2 bases from J; junction bases left unmatched: 7. The CDR3 sequence is CASFSRDRNTGELFF. CDR3 in DNA: TGTGCCAGCTTTAGCCGGGACAGAAACACCGGGGAGCTGTTTTTT.

V usage is TRBV10-3 and J usage is TRBJ2-5; 15 nucleotides match TRBD2. Losses at the gene ends were 8 bases for V and 2 bases for J; bases not matched to a gene: 3. CDR1 and CDR2 from the germline V gene are ENHRY and SYGVKD. The CDR3 is 15 amino acids. The DNA for the CDR3 is TGTGCCATCGGGGGACTAGCGGGGGGACAAGAGACCCAGTACTTC. The encoded protein is CAIGGLAGGQETQYF.

This chain uses TRBV6-5 with TRBJ2-7; possibly TRBD1 for D (5 bases). Deletions cut 1 base from V and 2 bases from J, with 6 bases between. The CDR3 length is 13 residues. Germline V lookup: CDR1 MNHEY, CDR2 SVGAGI. This CDR3 reads CASSYFRAYEQYF. The CDR3 DNA is TGTGCCAGCAGTTACTTCAGGGCCTACGAGCAGTACTTC.

The V gene is TRBV11-2, the J gene TRBJ1-3; D not certain. The CDR3 runs to 18 residues. The V end lost 5 bases, the J end lost 0 bases, and 20 bases lay between the germline ends. CDR1 and CDR2 (germline): SGHAT, FQNNGV. CDR3 in DNA: TGTGCCAGCAGCGCCGGCACTCTAGGAGTTCCCTCTGGAAACACCATATATTTT. It specifies CASSAGTLGVPSGNTIYF.

In DNA, the CDR3 is TGTGCCAGCAGTTCCCCCGGGCGGGGGGGTGAGCAGTTCTTC. Translating gives CASSSPGRGGEQFF. The gene calls are TRBV28 and TRBJ2-1, with 9 nucleotides matching TRBD2. The V and J ends lost 4 bases and 9 bases, in that order; junction bases with no gene match: 7. The CDR3 covers 14 residues. Germline V CDR1 and CDR2: MDHEN, SYDVKM.

The chain couples TRBV19 to TRBJ1-3, with D tentatively TRBD1 (6 bases). Germline V lookup: CDR1 LNHDA, CDR2 SQIVND (reference sequence). V was cut by 5 bases and J by 0 bases, with 17 bases left in between. This CDR3 is built from 17 residues. This CDR3 reads CASSPWDTLSSGNTIYF. CDR3 nucleotides: TGTGCCAGTAGTCCCTGGGACACTCTCAGCTCTGGAAACACCATATATTTT.

The chain carries TRBV2 and TRBJ2-7; 11 positions match TRBD2. The V gene's germline CDR1 is SNHLY and CDR2 FYNNEI. V lost 7 bases and J lost 7; bases outside the gene matches: 9. The CDR3 is 14 amino acids. The CDR3 sequence: CASTVAGGLYEQYF. CDR3 DNA sequence: TGTGCCAGCACCGTAGCGGGAGGGTTGTATGAGCAGTACTTC.

The chain uses TRBV5-8 and TRBJ1-4; D is unclear. The V gene lost 0 bases and the J gene lost 7 bases, with 16 bases spanning the gap. Germline-derived CDR1 and CDR2 are SGHTS and YDEGEE. The CDR3 totals 16 residues. The CDR3 here is CASSLAIRTSPEKLFF. The CDR3 DNA reads TGTGCCAGCAGCTTGGCGATACGGACTTCCCCTGAAAAACTGTTTTTT.

The V and J genes are TRBV7-9 and TRBJ2-1; 8 positions match TRBD2. The CDR3 is made up of 15 amino acids. Germline values: CDR1 SEHNR, CDR2 FQNEAQ (reference sequence). V trimming: 1 base; J trimming: 5 bases; junction bases outside the gene matches: 4. DNA of the CDR3: TGTGCCAGCAGCTTAGTACTAGCGGTAAACAATGAGCAGTTCTTC. It specifies CASSLVLAVNNEQFF.

This clone occurred once. The rearrangement links TRBV19 to TRBJ1-1; perhaps TRBD1 as D (6 bases). V shed 8 bases and J shed 4 bases, with 14 bases lying between them. The length of the CDR3 is 13 residues. Germline V CDR1 and CDR2: LNHDA, SQIVND (reference sequence). The CDR3, as DNA: TGTGCCAGTGGTACAGGGTTGCCCACTGAAGCTTTCTTT. It is translated as CASGTGLPTEAFF.

Written as DNA, the CDR3 is TGTGCCAGCAGCTTATATCGAGACGAGCAGTACTTC. Its protein product is CASSLYRDEQYF. This chain uses TRBV7-6 with TRBJ2-7; D not certain. The germline V and J ends were trimmed by 2 bases and 5 bases, with 7 bases remaining between them. This CDR3 is 12 amino acids long. CDR1 is SGHVS and CDR2 is FNYEAQ in the germline V gene. Filled out from reference TRBV7-6 and TRBJ2-7, the complete variable domain reads GAGVSQSPRYKVTKRGQDVALRCDPISGHVSLYWYRQALGQGPEFLTYFNYEAQQDKSGLPNDRFSAERPEGSISTLTIQRTEQRDSAMYRCASSLYRDEQYFGPGTRLTVT.

CDR3 sequence (DNA): TGTGCCAGCTCACCGCCGTCGGGACAGGGAAGCTATGGCTACACCTTC. Its protein product is CASSPPSGQGSYGYTF. V and J are TRBV18 and TRBJ1-2, with 9 bases matching TRBD1. V trimming: 3 bases; J trimming: 4 bases; junction bases outside the gene matches: 9. This CDR3 has 16 residues. CDR1 and CDR2 (germline): KGHSH, LQKENI. Supplemented by reference TRBV18 and TRBJ1-2, the full variable domain reads NAGVMQNPRHLVRRRGQEARLRCSPMKGHSHVYWYRQLPEEGLKFMVYLQKENIIDESGMPKERFSAEFPKEGPSILRIQQVVRGDSAAYFCASSPPSGQGSYGYTFGSGTRLTVV.

The rearrangement uses TRBV9 and TRBJ2-1, with 10 bases that match TRBD2. With V trimmed by 0 bases and J by 3 bases, 9 bases remained unmatched. Germline CDR1 reads SGDLS; CDR2 reads YYNGEE. There are 18 residues in the CDR3. The CDR3 region is CASSVGSSGGPNYNEQFF. CDR3 bases: TGTGCCAGCAGCGTAGGATCTAGCGGGGGCCCAAACTACAATGAGCAGTTCTTC.

The chain carries TRBV9 and TRBJ1-1; 7 positions match TRBD1. The CDR3 runs 15 residues. Unmatched junction bases numbered 13, after V lost 4 bases and J lost 7 bases. Germline V gene lookup returns CDR1 SGDLS and CDR2 YYNGEE. CDR3 region: CASSPGQPLDGEAFF. The CDR3 region has the DNA TGTGCCAGCAGCCCGGGACAGCCATTGGACGGTGAAGCTTTCTTT. Together with reference TRBV9 and TRBJ1-1, the CDR3 gives the full variable domain: DSGVTQTPKHLITATGQRVTLRCSPRSGDLSVYWYQQSLDQGLQFLIQYYNGEERAKGNILERFSAQQFPDLHSELNLSSLELGDSALYFCASSPGQPLDGEAFFGQGTRLTVV.

This clone has a handful of counts. This sequence joins TRBV19 and TRBJ1-1; TRBD1 matches 10 bases. The ends lost 9 bases at V and 0 bases at J; junction bases unmatched: 13. CDR3 length: 17 residues. CDR1 is LNHDA, CDR2 SQIVND, per germline (reference sequence). The CDR3, as DNA: TGTGCCAGCAACCTCCCTGGGGACAGGGGTTTGAACACTGAAGCTTTCTTT. This encodes CASNLPGDRGLNTEAFF.

The chain has TRBV9 and TRBJ2-7, with 8 bases identical to TRBD2. Germline V CDR1 and CDR2: SGDLS, YYNGEE. The CDR3 length is 16 residues. V trimming: 4 bases; J trimming: 5 bases; junction bases outside the gene matches: 14. CDR3 region: CASSLSAGGALNEQYF. CDR3 DNA sequence: TGTGCCAGCAGCCTAAGCGCCGGGGGGGCACTCAACGAGCAGTACTTC.

The V gene is TRBV6-5, the J gene TRBJ1-1; D remains unclear. The CDR3 totals 15 residues. Per germline, CDR1 MNHEY and CDR2 SVGAGI. Trimming took off 0 bases at V and 0 bases at J, with 8 bases between the two ends. CDR3 protein: CASSYSTLLNTEAFF. CDR3 DNA sequence: TGTGCCAGCAGTTACTCGACACTCCTGAACACTGAAGCTTTCTTT.

The chain has TRBV6-1 and TRBJ2-7; 9 bases align to TRBD1. Losses at the gene ends were 4 bases for V and 7 bases for J; bases not matched to a gene: 17. Per germline, CDR1 MNHNS and CDR2 SASEGT. The CDR3 is 17 amino acids. The DNA of the CDR3 is TGTGCCAGCAGTGCCTCCTCTCCGGGACAGGGCGCGGGTGAGCAGTACTTC. This codes for CASSASSPGQGAGEQYF.

This clone was counted between two and nine times. The chain links TRBV7-2 to TRBJ1-3, with unresolved D. This CDR3 comprises 16 residues. V shed 5 bases and J shed 0 bases, with 14 bases lying between them. The germline V gene has CDR1 SGHTA and CDR2 FQGNSA. In DNA form, the CDR3 reads TGTGCCAGCAGCCCCACCGGACTCCCCTCTGGAAACACCATATATTTT. It codes for CASSPTGLPSGNTIYF.

The genes are TRBV19 and TRBJ2-7; no definite D call. V was cut by 10 bases and J by 4 bases, with 5 bases left in between. The length of the CDR3 is 9 residues. Germline CDR1 reads LNHDA; CDR2 reads SQIVND (reference sequence). CDR3 in DNA: TGTGCCAATAAATACGAGCAGTACTTC. It specifies CANKYEQYF.

The V and J genes are TRBV7-9 and TRBJ1-3, with a weak D call TRBD1 (6 bases). Trimming removed 6 bases at V and 0 bases at J, with 21 bases between. The CDR3 covers 18 residues. The germline V gene has CDR1 SEHNR and CDR2 FQNEAQ (reference sequence). As DNA, the CDR3 is TGTGCCAGCAGGGGACAAGCGACCGACACTAACTCTGGAAACACCATATATTTT. Protein sequence: CASRGQATDTNSGNTIYF.

The rearrangement uses TRBV5-1 and TRBJ2-3; 8 nucleotides line up with TRBD1. V trimming: 1 base; J trimming: 4 bases; junction bases outside the gene matches: 8. This CDR3 region has 16 residues. Germline CDR1 reads SGHRS; CDR2 reads YFSETQ. The CDR3 DNA sequence: TGCGCCAGCAGCTTGAGGGACAGGCCTTCCTCAGATACGCAGTATTTT. This gives the protein CASSLRDRPSSDTQYF.

This clone was counted once. The rearrangement uses TRBV12-1 and TRBJ2-1; the D call of TRBD2 is as the table states it, not checked on the DNA. TRBV12-1 is given as a pseudogene. The CDR3 sequence is 11 residues long. This CDR3 is CASSFTGEQFF. In nucleotides, the CDR3 is TGTGCCAGCAGCTTTACCGGTGAGCAGTTCTTC.

The J gene is TRBJ1-3, the V gene TRBV7-8; D might be TRBD1 (6 bases). The CDR3 totals 18 residues. Germline CDR1 is SGHVS and CDR2 is FQNEAQ. Trimming shortened V by 4 bases and J by 0 bases, and 19 bases separated the two germline ends. The CDR3 DNA sequence: TGTGCCAGCAGCTCCCGGGCGAGACAGGTTCGCTCTGGAAACACCATATATTTT. Translated, it gives CASSSRARQVRSGNTIYF.

As concerns this clone: One end of the junction does not line up with germline, which may come from a read error. The chain is built from TRBV7-2 and TRBJ1-1; the D gene is possibly TRBD1 (6 bases). Germline CDR1 and CDR2: SGHTA and FQGNSA. CDR3 length equals 16 residues. DNA of the CDR3: TGTGCCAGAAGCTCCCGCTCCTCGACAGGGAACACTGAAGCTTTCTTT. It yields the protein CARSSRSSTGNTEAFF.

This sequence joins TRBV11-2 and TRBJ1-2, with D possibly being TRBD1 (6 bases). The CDR3 covers 14 residues. With 5 bases removed from V and 4 bases from J, the gap between germline ends came to 14 bases. The germline V gene has CDR1 SGHAT and CDR2 FQNNGV. The CDR3 spells CASSPGGGPYGYTF. For the CDR3, the DNA is TGTGCCAGCAGCCCAGGCGGGGGGCCCTATGGCTACACCTTC.

The V and J genes are TRBV6-1 and TRBJ1-5; weak D call: TRBD1 (6 bases). The CDR3 is made up of 16 amino acids. The V gene lost 1 base and the J gene lost 5 bases, with 15 bases spanning the gap. Germline lookup yields CDR1 MNHNS and CDR2 SASEGT. The CDR3 bases are TGTGCCAGCAGTGAAGAGTCGGGGCAGGGGTATCAGCCCCAGCATTTT. It encodes CASSEESGQGYQPQHF.

This chain links TRBV2 with TRBJ2-3, with a weak D call TRBD1 (5 bases). Per germline, CDR1 SNHLY and CDR2 FYNNEI. V was clipped by 5 bases and J by 0 bases, with 12 bases between them. The CDR3 has 15 amino acids. The CDR3 nucleotides read TGTGCCAGCAGTTATTTGACAGCTAGCACAGATACGCAGTATTTT. This sequence encodes CASSYLTASTDTQYF. The variable domain in full, with the rest retrieved from reference TRBV2 and TRBJ2-3, is EPEVTQTPSHQVTQMGQEVILRCVPISNHLYFYWYRQILGQKVEFLVSFYNNEISEKSEIFDDQFSVERPDGSNFTLKIRSTKLEDSAMYFCASSYLTASTDTQYFGPGTRLTVL.

This rearrangement joins TRBV5-8 to TRBJ2-7; possibly TRBD1 for D (5 bases). The CDR3 totals 16 residues. V lost 5 bases to trimming and J lost 0 bases, with 18 bases between them. CDR1 and CDR2 from the germline V gene are SGHTS and YDEGEE. CDR3 region: CASRRNRSPSSYEQYF. The CDR3, as DNA: TGTGCCAGCAGACGGAACAGGAGCCCGAGCTCCTACGAGCAGTACTTC.

V gene TRBV28 combines with J gene TRBJ2-7; TRBD2 matches at 9 bases. Germline CDR1 and CDR2: MDHEN and SYDVKM. V was clipped by 2 bases and J by 6 bases; unmatched bases: 5. The CDR3 totals 14 residues. Written as DNA, the CDR3 is TGTGCCAGCAGTTTAGAAGCGGGGGGCACCGAGCAGTACTTC. Translation gives CASSLEAGGTEQYF.

This clone came up once. V and J are TRBV4-2 and TRBJ2-3; 11 bases match TRBD2. The CDR3 consists of 16 residues. Germline-derived CDR1 and CDR2 are LGHNA and YNFKEQ. V lost 1 base and J lost 5; bases outside the gene matches: 5. The CDR3 nucleotides read TGTGCCAGCAGCCAAGTGACCGGGACTAGCGGAGATACGCAGTATTTT. Residues: CASSQVTGTSGDTQYF.